Included here is one T cell receptor (beta chain) sequence, with context. The data belong to a study of CD8 T cells in Susac syndrome. Trimming removed 5 bases from V and 3 bases from J, with 17 bases in between. CDR1 is MNHEY, CDR2 SMNVEV, per germline (reference sequence). The CDR3 length is 15 residues. Random hexamers were used to reverse transcribe roughly 0.5 to 1 ug of RNA. TCRdb fed the immunoSEQ multiplex PCR reads into MiXCR, producing one record per CDR3 protein. The sample contains about 430,000 distinct CDR3 sequences, more than 70% of which appear only once. The sequencing sample was made of CD8+ T cells from PBMCs. This clonotype originated in a human donor with multiple sclerosis. This chain links TRBV27 with TRBJ2-7; D ambiguous. The DNA for the CDR3 is TGTGCCAGCAGTCCCAACCTTGTCTTGGACTACGAGCAGTACTTC. Translated, it gives CASSPNLVLDYEQYF.